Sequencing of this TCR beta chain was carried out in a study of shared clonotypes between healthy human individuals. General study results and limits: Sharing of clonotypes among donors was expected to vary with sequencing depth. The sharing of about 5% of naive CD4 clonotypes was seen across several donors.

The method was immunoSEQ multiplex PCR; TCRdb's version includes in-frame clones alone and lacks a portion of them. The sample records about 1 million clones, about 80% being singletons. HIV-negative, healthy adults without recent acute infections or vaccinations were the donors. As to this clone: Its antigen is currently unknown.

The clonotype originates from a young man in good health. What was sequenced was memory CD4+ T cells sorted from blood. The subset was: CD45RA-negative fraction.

The CDR3 protein is CASKGVNQPQHF. CDR3 coding DNA: TGTGCCAGCAAAGGGGTCAATCAGCCCCAGCATTTT. J is TRBJ1-5 and V is TRBV28, with D possibly being TRBD1 (5 bases). The V end was cut by 7 bases, the J end by 3 bases, with 7 bases between. The germline V gene encodes CDR1 MDHEN and CDR2 SYDVKM. The CDR3 length is 12 residues.